The 10 T cell receptor beta chains in this list originate from one sample, sequenced in a study of graft-versus-host responses after intestinal transplantation. Their antigen targets remain unknown. TCRdb's copy holds only in-frame clones and misses some; the assay was immunoSEQ multiplex PCR. The table has roughly 73,000 clones, around 86% seen once. Sequencing was performed on unstimulated CD8+ T cells sorted from spleen or lymph node cells, taken before transplant. These TCRs come from a human donor who was the organ donor for an intestinal transplant.

The genes are TRBV7-6 and TRBJ2-7; 9 bases align to TRBD1. V was clipped by 5 bases and J by 9 bases; unmatched bases: 11. The CDR3 covers 14 residues. In germline, CDR1 is SGHVS, CDR2 FNYEAQ. In nucleotides, the CDR3 is TGTGCCAGCAGCATGGGACAGGGAGTCGTAGGGCAGTACTTC. This encodes CASSMGQGVVGQYF. Based on the CDR3 plus reference TRBV7-6 and TRBJ2-7, the full variable domain is GAGVSQSPRYKVTKRGQDVALRCDPISGHVSLYWYRQALGQGPEFLTYFNYEAQQDKSGLPNDRFSAERPEGSISTLTIQRTEQRDSAMYRCASSMGQGVVGQYFGPGTRLTVT.

The rearrangement uses TRBV5-4 and TRBJ1-4, with 9 bases aligning to TRBD1. The germline CDR1 and CDR2 sequences are SGHNT and YYREEE (reference sequence). This CDR3 has 15 residues. Trimming took 6 bases from V and 4 from J; bases not matched to a gene: 7. As DNA, the CDR3 is TGTGCCAGCAACCTACAGGGGGCGAGTAATGAAAAACTGTTTTTT. Residues: CASNLQGASNEKLFF.

V is TRBV5-1 and J is TRBJ1-1, with D possibly matching TRBD1 (5 bases). The CDR3 has 13 residues. The germline CDR1 and CDR2 sequences are SGHRS and YFSETQ. V lost 6 bases, J lost 5 bases, and 14 bases lay in between. The CDR3 nucleotides read TGCGCCAGCACGGGACCGGGTGGGACTGAAGCTTTCTTT. Its protein product is CASTGPGGTEAFF. Drawing the rest from reference TRBV5-1 and TRBJ1-1, the complete variable domain is KAGVTQTPRYLIKTRGQQVTLSCSPISGHRSVSWYQQTPGQGLQFLFEYFSETQRNKGNFPGRFSGRQFSNSRSEMNVSTLELGDSALYLCASTGPGGTEAFFGQGTRLTVV.

The rearrangement joins TRBV6-5 to TRBJ2-1; D may be TRBD2 (7 bases). This CDR3 has 14 amino acids. The germline V gene has CDR1 MNHEY and CDR2 SVGAGI. Trimming took 5 bases from V and 2 from J, leaving 10 bases between them. DNA of the CDR3: TGTGCCAGCAGTGACGGGGGGCCCTACAATGAGCAGTTCTTC. Protein: CASSDGGPYNEQFF.

The V gene is TRBV4-1, the J gene TRBJ2-2; TRBD2 agrees at 12 bases. The CDR3 totals 15 residues. V lost 6 bases and J lost 7; bases outside the gene matches: 6. Germline CDR1 reads MGHRA; CDR2 reads YSYEKL. This CDR3 is CASSLAGGPGGELFF. CDR3 sequence (DNA): TGCGCCAGCAGTCTAGCGGGGGGGCCCGGCGGGGAGCTGTTTTTT.

In this sample, this clone turned up a few times. The V and J genes are TRBV7-7 and TRBJ1-4; 7 nucleotides line up with TRBD1. Germline lookup yields CDR1 SSHAT and CDR2 FNYEAQ (reference sequence). The ends lost 5 bases at V and 7 bases at J; junction bases unmatched: 4. The length of the CDR3 is 13 residues. The CDR3 region is CASSMGQTEKLFF. Written as DNA, the CDR3 is TGTGCCAGCAGCATGGGACAGACTGAAAAACTGTTTTTT.

The rearrangement uses TRBV7-2 and TRBJ2-7; 7 nucleotides match TRBD2. The CDR3 spans 13 residues. Germline-derived CDR1 and CDR2 are SGHTA and FQGNSA. The V and J ends lost 6 bases and 2 bases, in that order; junction bases with no gene match: 4. For the CDR3, the DNA is TGTGCCAGCAGGCCCAGCGGGGCCTACGAGCAGTACTTC. It yields the protein CASRPSGAYEQYF. Full variable domain (missing parts from reference TRBV7-2 and TRBJ2-7): GAGVSQSPSNKVTEKGKDVELRCDPISGHTALYWYRQSLGQGLEFLIYFQGNSAPDKSGLPSDRFSAERTGGSVSTLTIQRTQQEDSAVYLCASRPSGAYEQYFGPGTRLTVT.

The gene calls are TRBV27 and TRBJ1-2, with D possibly being TRBD1 (5 bases). Germline V gene lookup returns CDR1 MNHEY and CDR2 SMNVEV (reference sequence). CDR3 length equals 14 residues. V was cut by 3 bases and J by 8 bases, with 16 bases left in between. The CDR3 region is CASSFSFGARGYTF. In DNA form, the CDR3 reads TGTGCCAGCAGTTTTAGTTTCGGGGCGAGGGGCTACACCTTC.

The chain is built from TRBV27 and TRBJ2-5, with D possibly being TRBD1 or TRBD2 (6 bases each). Trimming removed 3 bases from V and 5 bases from J, with 13 bases in between. The germline gives CDR1 MNHEY, CDR2 SMNVEV (reference sequence). CDR3 length equals 14 residues. Here the CDR3 reads CASSFLRGEETQYF. Here the CDR3 DNA reads TGTGCCAGCAGTTTTCTGAGGGGGGAGGAGACCCAGTACTTC.

The count of this clone is one. Here the CDR3 DNA reads TGTGCCAGCGGGACAGGGTCATCCTACGAGCAGTACTTC. As protein: CASGTGSSYEQYF. This chain links TRBV11-2 with TRBJ2-7, with TRBD1 matching over 9 bases. CDR3 length equals 13 residues. CDR1 is SGHAT, CDR2 FQNNGV, per germline. After removal of 8 bases from V and 1 base from J, the junction contained 3 bases not matched to a gene.